The rows below give T cell receptor beta chains drawn from one sample of a study of CD8+ T cells in alopecia areata. This table comes from immunoSEQ multiplex PCR, and its TCRdb copy is limited to in-frame clones, with some not included. Of about 130,000 clones listed, around 58% are singletons. The source material was CD4+ T cells sorted from blood, sampled at week 0. The receptors stem from a human donor with alopecia areata. Both conserved end residues are part of each CDR3. Fields, in order: D gene, clone size, J gene, V gene, CDR3 protein, CDR3 DNA. A D gene is named only where the DNA matches it firmly. Clone size is not always given. Where it is, it says once, few, many or a class for expanded clones.

D: TRBD1; size: -; J: TRBJ2-7; V: TRBV6-9; CDR3: CAGPSLTGGSYEQYF; DNA: TGTGCCGGTCCGTCCCTGACAGGGGGGTCCTACGAGCAGTACTTC
D: -; size: few; J: TRBJ2-2; V: TRBV29-1; CDR3: CSVGAQSTGELFF; DNA: TGCAGCGTTGGGGCGCAGTCCACCGGGGAGCTGTTTTTT
D: -; size: few; J: TRBJ2-5; V: TRBV15; CDR3: CATIPGVPFAEQYF; DNA: TGTGCCACCATTCCGGGTGTTCCGTTTGCTGAGCAGTACTTC
D: -; size: -; J: TRBJ2-1; V: TRBV29-1; CDR3: CSVALGNEQFF; DNA: TGCAGCGTCGCTCTAGGGAATGAGCAGTTCTTC
D: -; size: -; J: TRBJ1-4; V: TRBV5-6; CDR3: CASSLRAGEKLFF; DNA: TGTGCCAGCAGCTTGAGGGCCGGTGAAAAACTGTTTTTT
D: -; size: -; J: TRBJ1-6; V: TRBV5-1; CDR3: CASSLGQDNSPLHF; DNA: TGCGCCAGCAGCTTGGGGCAGGATAATTCACCCCTCCACTTT
D: -; size: few; J: TRBJ2-3; V: TRBV30; CDR3: CAWTRGYPSTDTQYF; DNA: TGTGCCTGGACCCGGGGCTACCCTAGCACAGATACGCAGTATTTT
D: -; size: -; J: TRBJ2-5; V: TRBV11-2; CDR3: CASSLGALYQETQYF; DNA: TGTGCCAGCAGCTTAGGGGCCCTCTACCAAGAGACCCAGTACTTC
D: -; size: -; J: TRBJ1-5; V: TRBV29-1; CDR3: CSVGEGRWLHHF; DNA: TGCAGCGTTGGGGAGGGGAGATGGCTTCATCATTTT
D: -; size: few; J: TRBJ2-2; V: TRBV29-1; CDR3: CSVGNTGELFF; DNA: TGCAGCGTAGGGAACACCGGGGAGCTGTTTTTT
D: TRBD2; size: -; J: TRBJ2-5; V: TRBV29-1; CDR3: CSAPRGLADETQYF; DNA: TGCAGCGCTCCCCGAGGACTAGCGGACGAGACCCAGTACTTC
D: -; size: -; J: TRBJ1-5; V: TRBV30; CDR3: CAWDDSNQPQHF; DNA: TGTGCCTGGGACGATAGCAATCAGCCCCAGCATTTT
D: -; size: -; J: TRBJ2-2; V: TRBV5-1; CDR3: CASSQQGNTGELFF; DNA: TGCGCCAGCAGCCAACAGGGGAACACCGGGGAGCTGTTTTTT
D: -; size: -; J: TRBJ1-2; V: TRBV5-1; CDR3: CASSPLGNRANYGYTF; DNA: TGCGCCAGCAGCCCCCTCGGGAACCGTGCTAACTATGGCTACACCTTC
D: -; size: -; J: TRBJ1-6; V: TRBV7-2; CDR3: CASSLKPGNSPLHF; DNA: TGTGCCAGCAGCTTAAAACCAGGGAATTCACCCCTCCACTTT
D: -; size: -; J: TRBJ1-2; V: TRBV11-2; CDR3: CASSLAEAGKNYGYTF; DNA: TGTGCCAGCAGCTTAGCGGAGGCAGGGAAAAACTATGGCTACACCTTC
D: -; size: few; J: TRBJ1-1; V: TRBV7-9; CDR3: CASSLSHPLLGMNTEAFF; DNA: TGTGCCAGCAGCTTAAGTCATCCCCTACTAGGGATGAACACTGAAGCTTTCTTT
D: -; size: -; J: TRBJ2-5; V: TRBV5-5; CDR3: CASRLSGQETQYF; DNA: TGTGCCAGCAGATTATCGGGGCAAGAGACCCAGTACTTC
D: -; size: -; J: TRBJ1-6; V: TRBV30; CDR3: CAWRVRDSPLHF; DNA: TGTGCCTGGAGGGTCCGGGATTCACCCCTCCACTTT
D: TRBD2; size: -; J: TRBJ2-5; V: TRBV29-1; CDR3: CSVGPSGGVETQYF; DNA: TGCAGCGTTGGGCCTAGCGGGGGAGTCGAGACCCAGTACTTC
D: -; size: -; J: TRBJ2-7; V: TRBV27; CDR3: CASSPNYEQYF; DNA: TGTGCCAGCAGTCCCAACTACGAGCAGTACTTC
D: -; size: -; J: TRBJ2-3; V: TRBV5-1; CDR3: CASKSLPGDTQYF; DNA: TGCGCCAGCAAGAGCCTCCCGGGGGATACGCAGTATTTT
D: -; size: -; J: TRBJ2-7; V: TRBV4-1; CDR3: CASSPGPGRNYEQYF; DNA: TGCGCCAGCAGCCCGGGTCCGGGACGGAATTACGAGCAGTACTTC
D: TRBD1; size: -; J: TRBJ2-4; V: TRBV14; CDR3: CASSQDRAGIQYF; DNA: TGTGCCAGCAGCCAGGACAGGGCGGGCATTCAGTACTTC
D: TRBD2; size: -; J: TRBJ2-1; V: TRBV5-1; CDR3: CASSLDTSGNEQFF; DNA: TGCGCCAGCAGCTTGGATACTAGCGGCAATGAGCAGTTCTTC
D: -; size: -; J: TRBJ2-2; V: TRBV9; CDR3: CASSGGETGELFF; DNA: TGTGCCAGCAGCGGAGGGGAGACCGGGGAGCTGTTTTTT
D: -; size: -; J: TRBJ1-2; V: TRBV29-1; CDR3: CSVDKNPLGRANYGYTF; DNA: TGCAGCGTGGATAAAAACCCCCTGGGTCGAGCTAACTATGGCTACACCTTC
D: -; size: -; J: TRBJ1-2; V: TRBV25-1; CDR3: CASSEIHGTVNYGYTF; DNA: TGTGCCAGCAGTGAAATCCACGGGACGGTCAACTATGGCTACACCTTC
D: TRBD1; size: -; J: TRBJ2-1; V: TRBV6-1; CDR3: CASRAQWTGFVEQFF; DNA: TGTGCCAGCAGAGCCCAATGGACAGGGTTCGTTGAGCAGTTCTTC
D: -; size: -; J: TRBJ2-7; V: TRBV15; CDR3: CATSRDQGLVDEQYF; DNA: TGTGCCACCAGCAGAGATCAGGGGTTGGTTGACGAGCAGTACTTC
D: -; size: once; J: TRBJ1-1; V: TRBV5-4; CDR3: CASSLGGAGPTEAFF; DNA: TGTGCCAGCAGCTTGGGAGGCGCGGGGCCTACTGAAGCTTTCTTT
D: TRBD1; size: -; J: TRBJ1-2; V: TRBV7-2; CDR3: CASSLWTGDGYTF; DNA: TGTGCCAGCAGCCTCTGGACAGGGGATGGCTACACCTTC
D: -; size: -; J: TRBJ2-7; V: TRBV2; CDR3: CASSEGPSYEQYF; DNA: TGTGCCAGCAGTGAAGGGCCATCCTACGAGCAGTACTTC
D: TRBD1; size: -; J: TRBJ1-2; V: TRBV29-1; CDR3: CSAGRGTDYGYTF; DNA: TGCAGCGCGGGCCGAGGGACAGATTATGGCTACACCTTC
D: -; size: -; J: TRBJ2-5; V: TRBV5-4; CDR3: CASSFRQQETQYF; DNA: TGTGCCAGCAGCTTTCGGCAGCAAGAGACCCAGTACTTC
D: TRBD2; size: -; J: TRBJ2-1; V: TRBV7-2; CDR3: CASSPGLAGYNEQFF; DNA: TGTGCCAGCAGCCCCGGGCTAGCGGGTTACAATGAGCAGTTCTTC
D: -; size: -; J: TRBJ2-5; V: TRBV7-6; CDR3: CASSPTLGNPPQYF; DNA: TGTGCCAGCAGCCCCACCTTAGGGAATCCCCCCCAGTACTTC
D: TRBD1; size: -; J: TRBJ1-2; V: TRBV29-1; CDR3: CSVGTGLDYGYTF; DNA: TGCAGCGTTGGGACAGGGTTGGACTATGGCTACACCTTC
D: TRBD1; size: -; J: TRBJ1-5; V: TRBV7-8; CDR3: CASSLTAGQGAGQPQHF; DNA: TGTGCCAGCAGCTTAACCGCTGGACAGGGGGCCGGTCAGCCCCAGCATTTT
D: -; size: once; J: TRBJ2-5; V: TRBV11-2; CDR3: CASSLGKQVVPETQYF; DNA: TGTGCCAGCAGCTTAGGGAAACAGGTCGTCCCAGAGACCCAGTACTTC
D: -; size: -; J: TRBJ1-3; V: TRBV5-1; CDR3: CASSADGSGNTIYF; DNA: TGCGCCAGCAGCGCCGACGGCTCTGGAAACACCATATATTTT
D: TRBD2; size: -; J: TRBJ2-2; V: TRBV15; CDR3: CATGRGTGGELFF; DNA: TGTGCCACCGGGCGGGGGACCGGCGGGGAGCTGTTTTTT